The 21 T cell receptor beta chains reported below all come from one sample, sequenced in a study of cytomegalovirus exposure and HLA in healthy donors. The primer mix had 60 Vbeta and 13 Jbeta primers. Sequenced by immunoSEQ multiplex PCR; TCRdb stores in-frame clones only, minus some. The repertoire includes approximately 170,000 clones, roughly 88% of them detected once, and more than 1% sits in the top ten. The sample taken for sequencing was PBMCs. The source of these receptors is a boy aged 2 to 10 in good health and CMV-seronegative.

This chain joins TRBV7-7 and TRBJ2-2; the match to TRBD2 covers 11 bases. The J segment lost 0 bases and the V segment lost 4 bases, leaving 4 bases of the junction unmatched. This CDR3 contains 17 residues. The V gene's germline CDR1 is SSHAT and CDR2 FNYEAQ (reference sequence). CDR3 amino acids: CASSSLAGGSNTGELFF. The CDR3, as DNA: TGTGCCAGCAGCTCTCTAGCGGGGGGATCGAACACCGGGGAGCTGTTTTTT.

As to this clone: Other DNA sequences in this sample translate to the same CDR3. The rearrangement uses TRBV2 and TRBJ1-2; the match to TRBD1 covers 8 bases. V lost 9 bases, J lost 2 bases, and 2 bases stayed unmatched. CDR1 and CDR2 from the germline V gene are SNHLY and FYNNEI. This CDR3 is 12 amino acids long. The CDR3 DNA is TGTGCCAGAAGGACAGGGAACTATGGCTACACCTTC. Its translation is CARRTGNYGYTF.

The chain combines TRBV7-2 with TRBJ1-5; 8 positions match TRBD1. This CDR3 region has 13 residues. With 5 bases clipped from V and 8 bases from J, the junction kept 5 bases outside the gene matches. CDR1 is SGHTA and CDR2 is FQGNSA in the germline V gene. The chain's CDR3 is CASSPDRAEPQHF. The CDR3 nucleotides are TGTGCCAGCAGCCCGGACAGGGCCGAGCCCCAGCATTTT.

In this sample, this clone turned up once. V usage is TRBV4-3 and J usage is TRBJ1-1, with TRBD1 identical over 7 bases. CDR1 and CDR2 from the germline V gene are LGHNA and YSLEER. The CDR3 extends over 11 amino acids. V shed 11 bases, J shed 1 base, and the junction held 1 base outside the gene matches. CDR3 coding DNA: TGCGCCCCAGGGGGGAACACTGAAGCTTTCTTT. Its translation: CAPGGNTEAFF.

This clone was recorded a few times. J is TRBJ2-1 and V is TRBV7-2; 10 nucleotides line up with TRBD2. The germline CDR1 and CDR2 sequences are SGHTA and FQGNSA. The CDR3 loop spans 17 amino acids. V lost 2 bases and J lost 3; bases outside the gene matches: 7. The DNA for the CDR3 is TGTGCCAGCAGCTTACCTCTGAGCGGGGGGGTCTACAATGAGCAGTTCTTC. Amino acid sequence: CASSLPLSGGVYNEQFF.

This chain links TRBV7-2 with TRBJ1-2, with D possibly being TRBD1 (5 bases). The CDR3 has 12 amino acids. V was clipped by 5 bases and J by 8 bases, with 12 bases between them. Germline CDR1 is SGHTA and CDR2 is FQGNSA. The CDR3 protein is CASSNQGRGYTF. CDR3 in DNA: TGTGCCAGCAGCAACCAGGGTCGGGGCTACACCTTC.

This rearrangement joins TRBV6-5 to TRBJ2-7, with D possibly TRBD1 on 5 matching bases. The germline V gene has CDR1 MNHEY and CDR2 SVGAGI. V was clipped by 6 bases and J by 2 bases, with 14 bases between them. This CDR3 region has 14 residues. This CDR3 is CASSYRRLPYEQYF. The CDR3 coding sequence is TGTGCCAGCAGCTACAGGCGACTTCCCTACGAGCAGTACTTC.

The chain has TRBV19 and TRBJ2-5; 11 bases agree with TRBD2. The J call is in doubt because the DNA end fits TRBJ2-7 better. This CDR3 has 15 residues. Looked up from germline, CDR1 is LNHDA and CDR2 is SQIVND (reference sequence). The CDR3 protein is CASSISLAGEHEQYF. In DNA form, the CDR3 reads TGTGCCAGTAGTATTTCACTAGCGGGAGAACACGAGCAGTACTTC.

This clone was counted only a few times. The rearrangement links TRBV5-1 to TRBJ2-7; 8 bases are a match to TRBD2. CDR1 SGHRS and CDR2 YFSETQ come from the germline V gene. The CDR3 has 14 residues. The V and J ends lost 4 bases and 2 bases, in that order; junction bases with no gene match: 5. CDR3 region: CASSQAGEAYEQYF. The DNA of the CDR3 is TGCGCCAGCAGCCAAGCGGGAGAGGCCTACGAGCAGTACTTC.

The sample holds one count of this clone. This chain joins TRBV5-8 and TRBJ1-1; 7 bases fit TRBD1. CDR1 and CDR2 (germline): SGHTS, YDEGEE. The CDR3 loop spans 13 amino acids. Unmatched junction bases numbered 3, after V lost 4 bases and J lost 3 bases. The CDR3 here is CASSNTGDTEAFF. As DNA, the CDR3 is TGTGCCAGCAGCAATACAGGGGACACTGAAGCTTTCTTT. Variable domain in full (rest from reference TRBV5-8 and TRBJ1-1): EAGVTQSPTHLIKTRGQQATLRCSPISGHTSVYWYQQALGLGLQFLLWYDEGEERNRGNFPPRFSGRQFPNYSSELNVNALELEDSALYLCASSNTGDTEAFFGQGTRLTVV.

This clone appeared a single time. The rearrangement uses TRBV1 and TRBJ2-5; the table gives TRBD2 as D, unverified against the DNA. TRBV1 is designated a pseudogene. The CDR3 has 16 residues. The CDR3 DNA reads TGCACCAGCAGCCACGTTACTAGCGGGAGGCGAGAGACCCAGTACTTC. It is translated as CTSSHVTSGRRETQYF.

This clone has only one observation. The chain links TRBV7-2 to TRBJ2-1; 10 positions agree with TRBD1. Per germline, CDR1 SGHTA and CDR2 FQGNSA. V was clipped by 2 bases and J by 7 bases; unmatched bases: 5. The CDR3 consists of 15 residues. CDR3 sequence: CASSLKGTGANEQFF. Here the CDR3 DNA reads TGTGCCAGCAGCTTAAAGGGGACAGGGGCAAATGAGCAGTTCTTC.

The J gene is TRBJ1-1, the V gene TRBV27, with 10 bases aligning to TRBD1. In germline, CDR1 is MNHEY, CDR2 SMNVEV (reference sequence). The CDR3 has 15 residues. V was clipped by 2 bases and J by 4 bases; unmatched bases: 4. CDR3 coding DNA: TGTGCCAGCAGTTTAAGGACAGGGGGAGCCACTGAAGCTTTCTTT. Encoded protein: CASSLRTGGATEAFF.

This clone was counted between two and nine times. This same CDR3 is encoded by further DNA sequences in the sample. The chain uses TRBV5-1 and TRBJ1-2; a weak D match, TRBD1 (6 bases). Trimming shortened V by 4 bases and J by 4 bases, and 11 bases separated the two germline ends. CDR3 length: 13 residues. Germline CDR1 is SGHRS and CDR2 is YFSETQ. The CDR3 nucleotides read TGCGCCAGCAGCCTACAGGGCCCCTATGGCTACACCTTC. Protein sequence: CASSLQGPYGYTF.

V is TRBV7-6 and J is TRBJ1-2; 7 bases line up with TRBD1. The germline gives CDR1 SGHVS, CDR2 FNYEAQ. J was trimmed by 7 bases and V by 5 bases; bases with no gene match: 13. The CDR3 sequence is 15 residues long. CDR3 residues: CASSIGPWDSSGYTF. The CDR3 DNA sequence: TGTGCCAGCAGCATTGGTCCCTGGGACAGCTCTGGCTACACCTTC.

V and J are TRBV19 and TRBJ2-7; 9 nucleotides match TRBD1. Germline values: CDR1 LNHDA, CDR2 SQIVND (reference sequence). V was pared by 5 bases and J by 0 bases, with 5 bases of the junction left unmatched. This CDR3 contains 15 residues. The DNA of the CDR3 is TGTGCCAGTAGTGCGACAGGGGGGGACTCCTACGAGCAGTACTTC. Translating gives CASSATGGDSYEQYF.

The J gene is TRBJ1-4, the V gene TRBV6-1; D uncertain. V was shortened by 4 bases and J by 4 bases, with 19 bases between the two germline ends. The CDR3 length is 17 residues. CDR1 is MNHNS, CDR2 SASEGT, per germline. In DNA form, the CDR3 reads TGTGCCAGCAGTGGAGGGAAGCGCAGTAAGCTTAATGAAAAACTGTTTTTT. Encoded protein: CASSGGKRSKLNEKLFF.

This chain uses TRBV19 with TRBJ2-1; D may be TRBD2 (6 bases). The germline V and J ends were trimmed by 1 base and 6 bases, with 7 bases remaining between them. The CDR3 is made up of 13 amino acids. In germline, CDR1 is LNHDA, CDR2 SQIVND (reference sequence). The DNA of the CDR3 is TGTGCCAGTAGTATAGGGAGGGCCAATGAGCAGTTCTTC. Translation: CASSIGRANEQFF.

This chain uses TRBV4-2 with TRBJ1-4, with 9 nucleotides matching TRBD1. V shed 1 base and J 6 bases; nucleotides not matched to a gene: 0. The CDR3 is made up of 14 amino acids. CDR1 is LGHNA, CDR2 YNFKEQ, per germline. The CDR3 is CASSQGTGDEKLFF. The DNA of the CDR3 is TGTGCCAGCAGCCAAGGGACAGGGGATGAAAAACTGTTTTTT.

The chain links TRBV6-5 to TRBJ1-6; 7 positions match TRBD1. Germline V gene sequence: CDR1 MNHEY, CDR2 SVGAGI. Unmatched junction bases numbered 1, after V lost 2 bases and J lost 6 bases. There are 14 residues in the CDR3. Written as DNA, the CDR3 is TGTGCCAGCAGTTACGAGGGGGCTAATTCACCCCTCCACTTT. As protein: CASSYEGANSPLHF.

The V call is TRBV27, the J call TRBJ1-1; D possibly corresponds to TRBD1 (5 bases). Germline V CDR1 and CDR2: MNHEY, SMNVEV (reference sequence). The CDR3 length is 11 residues. The ends were cut back, 7 bases at V and 8 bases at J, with 11 bases in the middle. The DNA of the CDR3 is TGTGCCAGCACCGGGGCGGGGGAAGCTTTCTTT. Its translation: CASTGAGEAFF.